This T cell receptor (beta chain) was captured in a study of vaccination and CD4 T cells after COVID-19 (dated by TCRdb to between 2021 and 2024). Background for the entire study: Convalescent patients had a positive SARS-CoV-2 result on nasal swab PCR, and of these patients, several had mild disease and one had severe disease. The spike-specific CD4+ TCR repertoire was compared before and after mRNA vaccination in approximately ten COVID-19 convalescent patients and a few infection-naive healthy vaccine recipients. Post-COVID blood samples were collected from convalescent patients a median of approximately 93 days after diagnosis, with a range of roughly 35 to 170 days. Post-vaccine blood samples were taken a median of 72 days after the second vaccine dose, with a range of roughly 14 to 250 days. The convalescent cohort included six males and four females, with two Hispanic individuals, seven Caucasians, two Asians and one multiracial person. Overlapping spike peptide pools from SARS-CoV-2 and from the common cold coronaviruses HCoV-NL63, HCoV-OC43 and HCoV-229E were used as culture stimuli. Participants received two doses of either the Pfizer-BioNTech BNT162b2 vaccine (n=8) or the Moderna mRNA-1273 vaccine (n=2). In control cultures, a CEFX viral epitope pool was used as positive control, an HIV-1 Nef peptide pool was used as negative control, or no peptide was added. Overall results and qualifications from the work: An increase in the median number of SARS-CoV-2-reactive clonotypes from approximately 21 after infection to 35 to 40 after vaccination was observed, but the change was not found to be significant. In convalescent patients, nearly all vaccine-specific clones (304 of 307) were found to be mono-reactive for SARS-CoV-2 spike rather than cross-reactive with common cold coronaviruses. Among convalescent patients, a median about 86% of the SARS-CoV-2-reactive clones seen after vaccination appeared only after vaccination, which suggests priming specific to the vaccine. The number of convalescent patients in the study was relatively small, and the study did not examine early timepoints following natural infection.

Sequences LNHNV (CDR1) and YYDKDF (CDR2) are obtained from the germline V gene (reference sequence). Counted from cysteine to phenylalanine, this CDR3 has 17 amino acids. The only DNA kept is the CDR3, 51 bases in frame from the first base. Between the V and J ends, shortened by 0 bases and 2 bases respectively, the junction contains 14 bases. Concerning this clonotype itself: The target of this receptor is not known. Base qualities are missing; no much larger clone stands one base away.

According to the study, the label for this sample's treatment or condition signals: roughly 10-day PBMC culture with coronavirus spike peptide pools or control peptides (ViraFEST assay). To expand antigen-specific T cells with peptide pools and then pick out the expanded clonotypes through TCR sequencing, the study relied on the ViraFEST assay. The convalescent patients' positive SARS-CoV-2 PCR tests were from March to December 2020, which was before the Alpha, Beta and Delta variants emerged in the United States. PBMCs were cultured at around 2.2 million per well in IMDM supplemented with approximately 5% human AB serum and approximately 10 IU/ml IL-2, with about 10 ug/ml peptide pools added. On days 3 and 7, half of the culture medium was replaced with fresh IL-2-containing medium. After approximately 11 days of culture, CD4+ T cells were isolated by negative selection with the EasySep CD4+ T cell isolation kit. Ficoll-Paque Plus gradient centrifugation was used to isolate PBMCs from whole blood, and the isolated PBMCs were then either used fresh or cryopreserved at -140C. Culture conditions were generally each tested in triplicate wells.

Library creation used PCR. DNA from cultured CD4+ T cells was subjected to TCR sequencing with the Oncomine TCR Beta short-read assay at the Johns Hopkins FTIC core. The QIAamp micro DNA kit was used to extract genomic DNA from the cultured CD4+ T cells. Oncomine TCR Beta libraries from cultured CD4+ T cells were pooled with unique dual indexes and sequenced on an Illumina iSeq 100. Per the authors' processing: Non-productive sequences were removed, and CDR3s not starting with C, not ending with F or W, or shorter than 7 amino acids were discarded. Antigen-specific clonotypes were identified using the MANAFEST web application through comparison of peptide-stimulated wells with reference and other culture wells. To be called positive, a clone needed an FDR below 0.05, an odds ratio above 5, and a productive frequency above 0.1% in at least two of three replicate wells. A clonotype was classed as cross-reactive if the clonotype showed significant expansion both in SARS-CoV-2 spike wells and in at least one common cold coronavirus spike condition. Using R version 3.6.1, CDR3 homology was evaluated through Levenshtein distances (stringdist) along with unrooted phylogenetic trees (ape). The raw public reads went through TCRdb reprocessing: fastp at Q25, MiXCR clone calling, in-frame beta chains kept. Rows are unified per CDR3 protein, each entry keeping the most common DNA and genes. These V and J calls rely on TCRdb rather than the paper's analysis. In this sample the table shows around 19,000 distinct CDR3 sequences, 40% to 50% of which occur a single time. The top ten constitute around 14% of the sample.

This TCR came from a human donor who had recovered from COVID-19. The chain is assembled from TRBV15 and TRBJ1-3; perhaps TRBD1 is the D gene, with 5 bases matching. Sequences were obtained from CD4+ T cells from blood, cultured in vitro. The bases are TGTGCCACCAGCAGAGATCGATCCGCCAGGGCTGGAAACACCATATATTTT. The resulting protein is CATSRDRSARAGNTIYF.